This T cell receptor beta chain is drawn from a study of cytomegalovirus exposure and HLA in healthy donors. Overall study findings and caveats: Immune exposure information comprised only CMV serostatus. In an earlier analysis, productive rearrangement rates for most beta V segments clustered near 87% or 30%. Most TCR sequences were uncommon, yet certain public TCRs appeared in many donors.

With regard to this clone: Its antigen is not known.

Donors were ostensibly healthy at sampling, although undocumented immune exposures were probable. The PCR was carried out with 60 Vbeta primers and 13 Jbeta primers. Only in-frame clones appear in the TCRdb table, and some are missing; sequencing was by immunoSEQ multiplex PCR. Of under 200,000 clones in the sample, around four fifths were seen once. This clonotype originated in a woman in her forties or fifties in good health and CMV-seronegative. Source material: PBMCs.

CDR3 nucleotide sequence: TGCGCCAGCAGCCGAGGACAGGGGGACAATGAGCAGTTCTTC. It translates to CASSRGQGDNEQFF. J is TRBJ2-1 and V is TRBV4-3, with 10 bases lining up with TRBD1. The CDR3 totals 14 residues. With V trimmed by 4 bases and J by 5 bases, 2 bases remained unmatched. CDR1 and CDR2 from the germline V gene are LGHNA and YSLEER.